This TCR beta chain stems from a study of T-cell reconstitution after alpha-beta-depleted transplantation in children. This clonotype has at least ten counts. Trimming cost V 6 bases and J 0 bases, with 9 bases left between them. This CDR3 has 14 amino acids. Germline lookup yields CDR1 MNHNS and CDR2 SASEGT. Library preparation (for TCRbeta) was performed with unique molecular identifiers. Each CDR3 protein is one row after TCRdb ran MiXCR on the PCR reads. The table lists roughly 220,000 distinct CDR3 sequences, around 12% of them singletons. The source is a human donor who donated a stem cell graft to a child with acute lymphoblastic leukemia. The V call is TRBV6-1, the J call TRBJ1-3; D gene ambiguous. Sequences were derived from PBMCs from the stem cell graft donor, sampled from the stem cell graft. CDR3 region: CASRAGNSGNTIYF. CDR3 DNA: TGTGCCAGCAGGGCCGGCAACTCTGGAAACACCATATATTTT.